The next 29 T cell receptor beta chains were all read from a single sample in a study of siplizumab effects on memory and regulatory T cells. Libraries were prepared by immunoSEQ multiplex PCR; TCRdb keeps only in-frame clonotypes and omits some of them. Found here are 100,000 or so clones, around 95% of them singletons; the top ten hold under 0.2%. The material sequenced was non-Treg CD4+ T cells sorted from blood. The receptor source for this set is a human donor in good health.

The chain has TRBV20-1 and TRBJ1-1; the D is unclear. Trimming stripped 7 bases from V and 0 bases from J, with 6 bases between. CDR1 is DFQATT and CDR2 is SNEGSKA in the germline V gene (reference sequence). The CDR3 covers 11 residues. The DNA of the CDR3 is TGCAGTGGGCTCATGAACACTGAAGCTTTCTTT. It is translated as CSGLMNTEAFF.

The count of this clone is one. The chain links TRBV2 to TRBJ1-5; D unclear. V gave up 3 bases and J gave up 5 bases, with 11 bases separating them. Germline CDR1 SNHLY, CDR2 FYNNEI. The CDR3 loop spans 14 amino acids. CDR3: CASSEYRGDQPQHF. The CDR3 region has the DNA TGTGCCAGCAGTGAGTACCGGGGAGATCAGCCCCAGCATTTT.

In the case of this clone: The sample contains more than one DNA sequence encoding this CDR3. The J gene is TRBJ1-2, the V gene TRBV5-6; 7 bases match TRBD1. The CDR3 is 12 amino acids. V shed 4 bases, J shed 6 bases, and the junction held 3 bases outside the gene matches. Germline CDR1 reads SGHDT; CDR2 reads YYEEEE. CDR3: CASSPGTDGYTF. For the CDR3, the DNA is TGTGCCAGCAGCCCCGGGACAGATGGCTACACCTTC.

The chain uses TRBV7-2 and TRBJ2-7, with TRBD2 identical over 10 bases. Germline lookup yields CDR1 SGHTA and CDR2 FQGNSA. The junction had 3 bases not matched to a gene; V was cut back by 1 base and J by 3 bases. This CDR3 is built from 15 residues. The CDR3 protein is CASSLVAGGHYEQYF. CDR3 DNA sequence: TGTGCCAGCAGCTTAGTAGCGGGGGGCCACTACGAGCAGTACTTC.

With respect to this clone: Given the absence of the conserved phenylalanine or tryptophan at the CDR3 end, a read error is likely. It is unclear where the CDR3 begins or ends on the DNA, so no DNA is shown, and the CDR3 is as TCRdb lists it. J is TRBJ2-7 and V is TRBV25-1. Germline-derived CDR1 and CDR2 are MGHDK and SYGVNS. The CDR3 region is 9 residues in length, termini included. This CDR3 reads CASSEGTQD.

The V and J genes are TRBV7-2 and TRBJ1-1; D is perhaps TRBD1 (5 bases). The germline V gene has CDR1 SGHTA and CDR2 FQGNSA. The CDR3 is 15 residues long. The germline V and J ends were trimmed by 0 bases and 0 bases, with 8 bases remaining between them. CDR3 sequence: CASSLAGVLNTEAFF. CDR3 nucleotides: TGTGCCAGCAGCTTAGCAGGGGTCTTGAACACTGAAGCTTTCTTT.

This clone was seen just once. The chain recombines TRBV6-1 with TRBJ2-7; 10 bases align to TRBD2. This CDR3 has 14 residues. V shed 9 bases and J 0 bases; nucleotides not matched to a gene: 5. Germline V gene sequence: CDR1 MNHNS, CDR2 SASEGT. Here the CDR3 DNA reads TGTGCCAGTGAATGGACTAGCGGCTCCTACGAGCAGTACTTC. Its translation is CASEWTSGSYEQYF.

This clone was detected only once. This rearrangement joins TRBV10-2 to TRBJ2-3; 8 bases agree with TRBD2. Losses at the gene ends were 3 bases for V and 4 bases for J; bases not matched to a gene: 6. CDR3 length: 15 residues. Germline V gene sequence: CDR1 WSHSY, CDR2 SAAADI. This chain's CDR3 is CASSDIGGAADTQYF. DNA of the CDR3: TGCGCCAGCAGTGATATCGGGGGGGCCGCAGATACGCAGTATTTT.

This clone was seen only once. The J gene is TRBJ2-3, the V gene TRBV4-3, with a weak D call TRBD1 (5 bases). The CDR3 extends over 15 amino acids. Trimming cost V 1 base and J 4 bases, with 12 bases left between them. Germline V gene data show CDR1 as LGHNA and CDR2 as YSLEER. CDR3 amino acids: CASSQVQGGSDTQYF. The CDR3 DNA sequence: TGCGCCAGCAGCCAAGTCCAGGGCGGATCAGATACGCAGTATTTT.

The chain recombines TRBV7-9 with TRBJ2-7; TRBD1 aligns across 9 bases. This CDR3 spans 16 amino acids. The germline CDR1 and CDR2 sequences are SEHNR and FQNEAQ (reference sequence). The ends lost 5 bases at V and 3 bases at J; junction bases unmatched: 11. CDR3 bases: TGTGCCAGCAGCCCCAAGGACAGGGGTCTCCGCTACGAGCAGTACTTC. Translating gives CASSPKDRGLRYEQYF.

The CDR3 DNA reads as TGTGCCAGCAGCCCCTGGTCGGGCAGGGAGGGTGAAAAACTGTTTTTT. It is translated as CASSPWSGREGEKLFF. The rearrangement links TRBV5-8 to TRBJ1-4, with D perhaps matching TRBD1 (5 bases). The V gene lost 4 bases and the J gene lost 7 bases, with 20 bases spanning the gap. The CDR3 contains 16 residues. Germline V gene lookup returns CDR1 SGHTS and CDR2 YDEGEE. Using reference TRBV5-8 and TRBJ1-4 for the parts outside the CDR3, the full variable domain is EAGVTQSPTHLIKTRGQQATLRCSPISGHTSVYWYQQALGLGLQFLLWYDEGEERNRGNFPPRFSGRQFPNYSSELNVNALELEDSALYLCASSPWSGREGEKLFFGSGTQLSVL.

The chain combines TRBV7-9 with TRBJ1-5, with TRBD1 identical over 9 bases. V shed 4 bases, J shed 5 bases, and the junction held 0 bases outside the gene matches. The CDR3 runs to 13 residues. Germline V gives CDR1 SEHNR, CDR2 FQNEAQ (reference sequence). The CDR3 nucleotides are TGTGCCAGCAGCTGGACAGGGGATCAGCCCCAGCATTTT. Amino acid sequence: CASSWTGDQPQHF.

This CDR3 reads CASSMRLGTHRETQYF. CDR3 nucleotides: TGCGCCAGCAGTATGCGCCTGGGGACTCACAGGGAGACCCAGTACTTC. This rearrangement joins TRBV10-1 to TRBJ2-5; a weak D match, TRBD2 (6 bases). The CDR3 contains 16 residues. The V end was cut by 5 bases, the J end by 5 bases, with 21 bases between. Per germline, CDR1 WNHNN and CDR2 SYGVQD (reference sequence).

The J gene is TRBJ2-1, the V gene TRBV7-9; 8 bases match TRBD1. The V gene end was trimmed by 7 bases and the J gene end by 7 bases; junction bases not matched to a gene: 12. This CDR3 region has 15 residues. The germline V gene encodes CDR1 SEHNR and CDR2 FQNEAQ (reference sequence). CDR3 DNA sequence: TGTGCCAGCACCCTTTCCGGACAGGGTCGGAATGAGCAGTTCTTC. Encoded protein: CASTLSGQGRNEQFF.

This sequence joins TRBV5-1 and TRBJ2-3; tentative D call: TRBD1 (6 bases). The CDR3 is made up of 15 amino acids. Trimming took off 2 bases at V and 1 base at J, with 11 bases between the two ends. The germline CDR1 and CDR2 sequences are SGHRS and YFSETQ. This chain's CDR3 is CASSFRGSGTDTQYF. DNA of the CDR3: TGCGCCAGCAGCTTCAGGGGTAGCGGCACAGATACGCAGTATTTT.

The chain employs TRBV19 and TRBJ2-7; D possibly corresponds to TRBD1 (5 bases). Germline V gene sequence: CDR1 LNHDA, CDR2 SQIVND (reference sequence). The length of the CDR3 is 15 residues. V dropped 3 bases and J dropped 6 bases, with 18 bases sitting between them. The CDR3 DNA reads as TGTGCCAGTAGTATTGGGGCCGGTAGCTGGGGCGAGCAGTACTTC. Its protein product is CASSIGAGSWGEQYF.

The chain joins TRBV19 to TRBJ1-5, with D tentatively TRBD1 (5 bases). The V end was cut by 2 bases, the J end by 7 bases, with 9 bases between. The germline V gene has CDR1 LNHDA and CDR2 SQIVND (reference sequence). The CDR3 length is 13 residues. DNA for the CDR3: TGTGCCAGTAGTATACTCGGGGGACAGCCCCAGCATTTT. It codes for CASSILGGQPQHF.

As DNA, the CDR3 is TGTGCCAGCAGCTCCCCTGGGGGGTACACCGGGGAGCTGTTTTTT. It translates to CASSSPGGYTGELFF. V and J are TRBV11-2 and TRBJ2-2; D is possibly TRBD2 (6 bases). This CDR3 has 15 amino acids. V dropped 4 bases and J dropped 3 bases, with 12 bases sitting between them. Per the germline V gene, CDR1 is SGHAT and CDR2 is FQNNGV.

The V call is TRBV5-4, the J call TRBJ1-1, with D possibly TRBD1 on 5 matching bases. V was cut by 7 bases and J by 0 bases, with 10 bases left in between. The CDR3 extends over 13 amino acids. Per germline, CDR1 SGHNT and CDR2 YYREEE (reference sequence). The DNA for the CDR3 is TGTGCCAGCGGGGCAGACATGAACACTGAAGCTTTCTTT. Translated: CASGADMNTEAFF.

The chain couples TRBV9 to TRBJ2-1; tentative D call: TRBD1 (6 bases). The CDR3 has 13 amino acids. V was trimmed by 3 bases and J by 7 bases, leaving 11 bases between them. CDR1 is SGDLS, CDR2 YYNGEE, per germline. The CDR3 nucleotides are TGTGCCAGCAGCGAGGGGGTAGGAAATGAGCAGTTCTTC. This sequence encodes CASSEGVGNEQFF.

This chain connects TRBV5-1 to TRBJ2-1; 7 nucleotides agree with TRBD1. The CDR3 has 13 residues. The germline V gene encodes CDR1 SGHRS and CDR2 YFSETQ. Unmatched junction bases numbered 4, after V lost 5 bases and J lost 5 bases. CDR3 region: CASSRQGDNEQFF. In nucleotides, the CDR3 is TGCGCCAGCAGTCGACAGGGCGACAATGAGCAGTTCTTC. Combining the CDR3 with reference TRBV5-1 and TRBJ2-1 gives the whole variable domain KAGVTQTPRYLIKTRGQQVTLSCSPISGHRSVSWYQQTPGQGLQFLFEYFSETQRNKGNFPGRFSGRQFSNSRSEMNVSTLELGDSALYLCASSRQGDNEQFFGPGTRLTVL.

The CDR3 here is CASSAGHHSSGNTIYF. The CDR3 nucleotides are TGTGCCAGCAGCGCCGGACACCATTCCTCTGGAAACACCATATATTTT. V usage is TRBV11-2 and J usage is TRBJ1-3; D may be TRBD1 (5 bases). Germline V gives CDR1 SGHAT, CDR2 FQNNGV. The V end lost 5 bases, the J end lost 0 bases, and 14 bases lay between the germline ends. The CDR3 runs 16 residues. The variable domain in full, completed from reference TRBV11-2 and TRBJ1-3, reads EAGVAQSPRYKIIEKRQSVAFWCNPISGHATLYWYQQILGQGPKLLIQFQNNGVVDDSQLPKDRFSAERLKGVDSTLKIQPAKLEDSAVYLCASSAGHHSSGNTIYFGEGSWLTVV.

The chain uses TRBV19 and TRBJ1-6; D perhaps matches TRBD1 (5 bases). CDR3 length: 15 amino acids. Germline CDR1 is LNHDA and CDR2 is SQIVND (reference sequence). Trimming took off 9 bases at V and 7 bases at J, with 19 bases between the two ends. CDR3 protein: CASRGPNGVNSPLHF. The CDR3 nucleotides read TGTGCCAGCCGGGGACCCAACGGGGTGAATTCACCCCTCCACTTT.

DNA for the CDR3: TGTGCCAGCAGCGGGGGGGCTGAAGAGACCCAGTACTTC. Translation: CASSGGAEETQYF. The chain uses TRBV9 and TRBJ2-5; the D call may be TRBD1 or TRBD2 (6 bases each). This CDR3 contains 13 residues. V lost 3 bases, J lost 3 bases, and 9 bases lay in between. Germline V gene data show CDR1 as SGDLS and CDR2 as YYNGEE.

V gene TRBV28 combines with J gene TRBJ2-7; 7 bases match TRBD1. Trimming cost V 2 bases and J 7 bases; bases outside gene matches: 5. CDR3 size: 13 residues. The germline CDR1 and CDR2 sequences are MDHEN and SYDVKM. The CDR3 loop reads CASSLPTGTEQYF. CDR3 nucleotide sequence: TGTGCCAGCAGTTTACCGACAGGGACAGAGCAGTACTTC.

This chain connects TRBV7-8 to TRBJ2-1; TRBD2 aligns across 11 bases. V trimming: 2 bases; J trimming: 1 base; junction bases outside the gene matches: 7. Germline lookup yields CDR1 SGHVS and CDR2 FQNEAQ. The CDR3 extends over 18 amino acids. The chain's CDR3 is CASSLLRLAGLSYNEQFF. In DNA, the CDR3 is TGTGCCAGCAGCTTACTTCGACTAGCGGGGCTATCCTACAATGAGCAGTTCTTC. The whole variable domain, remainder taken from reference TRBV7-8 and TRBJ2-1, is GAGVSQSPRYKVAKRGQDVALRCDPISGHVSLFWYQQALGQGPEFLTYFQNEAQLDKSGLPSDRFFAERPEGSVSTLKIQRTQQEDSAVYLCASSLLRLAGLSYNEQFFGPGTRLTVL.

The chain couples TRBV5-1 to TRBJ2-5; D gene unclear. Germline CDR1 is SGHRS and CDR2 is YFSETQ. The V end was cut by 4 bases, the J end by 5 bases, with 18 bases between. The CDR3 length is 15 residues. CDR3 nucleotide sequence: TGCGCCAGCAGCGTCCTGGATGGGTCAAGGGAGACCCAGTACTTC. It codes for CASSVLDGSRETQYF. The full variable domain, in which reference TRBV5-1 and TRBJ2-5 provide the parts outside the CDR3, is KAGVTQTPRYLIKTRGQQVTLSCSPISGHRSVSWYQQTPGQGLQFLFEYFSETQRNKGNFPGRFSGRQFSNSRSEMNVSTLELGDSALYLCASSVLDGSRETQYFGPGTRLLVL.

The rearrangement links TRBV5-1 to TRBJ2-7; 7 bases are a match to TRBD1. The CDR3 sequence is 15 residues long. The J segment lost 0 bases and the V segment lost 0 bases, leaving 3 bases of the junction unmatched. CDR1 and CDR2 (germline): SGHRS, YFSETQ. CDR3 loop: CASSLGQGDSYEQYF. CDR3 sequence (DNA): TGCGCCAGCAGCTTGGGTCAGGGGGACTCCTACGAGCAGTACTTC.

The gene calls are TRBV10-3 and TRBJ1-6; D gene uncertain. Trimming cost V 7 bases and J 6 bases, with 13 bases left between them. Per the germline V gene, CDR1 is ENHRY and CDR2 is SYGVKD. CDR3 length: 14 amino acids. The CDR3 loop is CAINTGYTNSPLHF. CDR3 DNA: TGTGCCATCAATACGGGATATACTAATTCACCCCTCCACTTT.